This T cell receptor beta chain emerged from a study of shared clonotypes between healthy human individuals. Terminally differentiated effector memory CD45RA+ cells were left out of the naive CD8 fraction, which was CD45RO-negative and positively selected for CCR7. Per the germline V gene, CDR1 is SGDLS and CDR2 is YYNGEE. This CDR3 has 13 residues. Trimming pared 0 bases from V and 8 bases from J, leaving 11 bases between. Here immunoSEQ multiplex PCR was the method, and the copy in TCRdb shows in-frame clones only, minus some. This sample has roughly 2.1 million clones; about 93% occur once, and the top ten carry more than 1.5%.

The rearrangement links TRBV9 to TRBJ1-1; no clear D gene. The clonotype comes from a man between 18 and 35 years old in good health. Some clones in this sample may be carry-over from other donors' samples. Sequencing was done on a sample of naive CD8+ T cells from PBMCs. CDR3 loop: CASSVEVDVEAFF. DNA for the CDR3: TGTGCCAGCAGCGTAGAGGTGGACGTGGAAGCTTTCTTT.